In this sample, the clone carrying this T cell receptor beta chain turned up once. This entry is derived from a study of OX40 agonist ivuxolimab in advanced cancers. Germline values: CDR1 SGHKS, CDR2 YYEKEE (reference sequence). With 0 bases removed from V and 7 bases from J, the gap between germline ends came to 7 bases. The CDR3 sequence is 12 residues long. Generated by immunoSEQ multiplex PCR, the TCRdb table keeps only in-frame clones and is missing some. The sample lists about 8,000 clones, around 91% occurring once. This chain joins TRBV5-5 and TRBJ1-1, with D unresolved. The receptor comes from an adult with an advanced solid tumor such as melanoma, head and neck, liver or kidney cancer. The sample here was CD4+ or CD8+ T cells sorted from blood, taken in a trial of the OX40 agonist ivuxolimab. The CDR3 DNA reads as TGTGCCAGCAGCTTGGGCCAGTTTGAAGCTTTCTTT. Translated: CASSLGQFEAFF.